What follows describes a single T cell receptor (beta chain). The data were taken from a study of blood T cell repertoires in COVID-19. Study overall: Material from acute and convalescent COVID-19 was sourced from the United States, Italy and Spain. PBMCs, B-cell-depleted T cells, or T cells were the source of the cDNA or gDNA that made up the material.

Seattle cases were enrolled at active infection and followed longitudinally. Methods used by the authors: Scientists estimated how many nucleated cells there were by amplifying reference gene primers. Profiled with immunoSEQ multiplex PCR; TCRdb holds only in-frame clones, not every one. V and J calls and clone size are as listed in that table; D and trimming were resolved from the DNA. The repertoire has around 470,000 clones, roughly 89% of them found once; the top ten carry roughly 0.92%. This CDR3 region has 15 residues. Germline CDR1 ENHRY, CDR2 SYGVKD. The junction had 4 bases not matched to a gene; V was cut back by 5 bases and J by 3 bases.

The chain links TRBV10-3 to TRBJ2-1; the match to TRBD2 covers 10 bases. The material sequenced was peripheral blood. The clonotype comes from a man in his late teens or twenties with COVID-19, enrolled during active disease. Here the CDR3 reads CAISSGGGDYNEQFF. CDR3 nucleotide sequence: TGTGCCATCAGTAGCGGGGGGGGCGACTACAATGAGCAGTTCTTC.